The 30 T cell receptor beta chains presented below share a single source sample, sequenced in a study of blood T cell repertoires in COVID-19. Clones were read by immunoSEQ multiplex PCR, and TCRdb kept only the in-frame ones, dropping some. The sample consists of under 200,000 clones, roughly nine tenths of them appearing once. Sample: peripheral blood. All receptors come from a woman between 65 and 79 years old with acute or convalescent COVID-19.

The chain links TRBV25-1 to TRBJ2-2; 11 bases line up with TRBD2. This CDR3 contains 16 residues. The V gene end was trimmed by 2 bases and the J gene end by 5 bases; junction bases not matched to a gene: 4. The germline CDR1 and CDR2 sequences are MGHDK and SYGVNS. The CDR3: CASSEIAGGRTGELFF. The DNA of the CDR3 is TGTGCCAGCAGTGAAATAGCGGGGGGGCGTACCGGGGAGCTGTTTTTT.

This clone was observed a handful of times. The rearrangement links TRBV29-1 to TRBJ2-5; 7 nucleotides match TRBD2. V was clipped by 0 bases and J by 5 bases; unmatched bases: 12. The CDR3 is 16 residues long. Per the germline V gene, CDR1 is SQVTM and CDR2 is ANQGSEA. The DNA of the CDR3 is TGCAGCGTTGAAGAACCCCGGGGACTATCGATGGAGACCCAGTACTTC. This translates into CSVEEPRGLSMETQYF.

This chain joins TRBV5-4 and TRBJ1-2; TRBD1 aligns across 9 bases. Germline V gives CDR1 SGHNT, CDR2 YYREEE (reference sequence). V lost 0 bases to trimming and J lost 4 bases; unmatched junction nucleotides: 7. This CDR3 is built from 16 residues. The CDR3 coding sequence is TGTGCCAGCAGCTTGGTTGGGGACAGGGAGGGCTATGGCTACACCTTC. It specifies CASSLVGDREGYGYTF.

The J gene is TRBJ1-1, the V gene TRBV10-3; 9 positions match TRBD1. The CDR3 spans 13 residues. Germline assignment: CDR1 ENHRY and CDR2 SYGVKD. Germline trimming cut 9 bases from V and 4 bases from J; bases unmatched to any gene: 6. CDR3 bases: TGTGCCATGACAGGGGGGTTGGGCACTGAAGCTTTCTTT. Amino acids: CAMTGGLGTEAFF.

The CDR3 coding sequence is TGTGCCAGCAGTTCCCCTTCGGGACTTACTAATCAGTACTTC. Translation: CASSSPSGLTNQYF. This chain connects TRBV6-2 or TRBV6-3 to TRBJ2-7, with D possibly TRBD2 on 6 matching bases. Germline loops: CDR1 MNHEY, CDR2 SVGEGT. The CDR3 consists of 14 residues. V shed 4 bases and J shed 10 bases, with 20 bases lying between them.

J is TRBJ2-2 and V is TRBV21-1; the table calls TRBD1, which could not be checked here. TRBV21-1 is a pseudogene. The CDR3 has 16 residues. CDR3 sequence: CASSPPRGANTGELFF. The CDR3 bases are TGTGCCAGCAGTCCCCCCAGGGGGGCGAACACCGGGGAGCTGTTTTTT.

The rearrangement links TRBV3-1 (or the pseudogene TRBV3-2) to TRBJ1-2, with a weak D call TRBD1 (5 bases). V was cut by 4 bases and J by 8 bases, with 17 bases left in between. This CDR3 has 14 amino acids. The V gene's germline CDR1 is LGHDT and CDR2 YNNKEL (reference sequence). The CDR3 DNA sequence: TGTGCCAGCAGCCCTACTGCAGAAGGGGCGGGCTACACCTTC. Translating it yields CASSPTAEGAGYTF.

The chain employs TRBV7-6 and TRBJ1-6; 8 bases match TRBD1. With V trimmed by 5 bases and J by 5 bases, 5 bases remained unmatched. Per the germline V gene, CDR1 is SGHVS and CDR2 is FNYEAQ. The CDR3 is 15 residues long. The CDR3 is CASSHGQGDNSPLHF. DNA of the CDR3: TGTGCCAGCAGCCACGGACAGGGTGATAATTCACCCCTCCACTTT. Based on the CDR3 plus reference TRBV7-6 and TRBJ1-6, the full variable domain is GAGVSQSPRYKVTKRGQDVALRCDPISGHVSLYWYRQALGQGPEFLTYFNYEAQQDKSGLPNDRFSAERPEGSISTLTIQRTEQRDSAMYRCASSHGQGDNSPLHFGNGTRLTVT.

The V call is TRBV30, the J call TRBJ1-1, with D perhaps TRBD1 (5 bases). The CDR3 spans 14 residues. Germline V gene data show CDR1 as GTSNPN and CDR2 as SVGIG (reference sequence). Trimming pared 2 bases from V and 6 bases from J, leaving 16 bases between. The CDR3 is CAWSPRRGFAEAFF. CDR3 bases: TGTGCCTGGAGTCCTCGTAGGGGTTTCGCTGAAGCTTTCTTT.

The chain recombines TRBV28 with TRBJ1-1; 8 bases map to TRBD1. With V trimmed by 6 bases and J by 1 base, 7 bases remained unmatched. Germline V gene data show CDR1 as MDHEN and CDR2 as SYDVKM. The CDR3 covers 15 residues. The CDR3 DNA sequence: TGTGCCAGCAGCGCGGCAGGACAGGGGAACACTGAAGCTTTCTTT. This codes for CASSAAGQGNTEAFF.

This clone showed up just once. Here the CDR3 DNA reads TGTGCCAGCAGCCGCACAGGGAGATATAGCAATCAGCCCCAGCATTTT. Encoded protein: CASSRTGRYSNQPQHF. The J gene is TRBJ1-5, the V gene TRBV11-2, with a weak D call TRBD1 (6 bases). This CDR3 contains 16 residues. CDR1 is SGHAT, CDR2 FQNNGV, per germline. With 5 bases removed from V and 0 bases from J, the gap between germline ends came to 14 bases.

A word on this clone: Other DNA sequences of this sample code for an identical CDR3. The chain uses TRBV28 and TRBJ1-2, with TRBD1 identical over 8 bases. Trimming took 5 bases from V and 4 from J; bases not matched to a gene: 0. The length of the CDR3 is 12 residues. Germline V gives CDR1 MDHEN, CDR2 SYDVKM. The CDR3 here is CASSTGGYGYTF. The CDR3 DNA sequence: TGTGCCAGCAGTACAGGGGGCTATGGCTACACCTTC.

This clone showed up just once. The chain couples TRBV4-2 to TRBJ1-1; perhaps TRBD1 as D (6 bases). CDR1 LGHNA and CDR2 YNFKEQ come from the germline V gene. The CDR3 length is 19 residues. V lost 0 bases to trimming and J lost 4 bases, with 24 bases between them. The CDR3 DNA sequence: TGTGCCAGCAGCCAAGATGGGTGGCAGGGGCAGTATCTGGGCACTGAAGCTTTCTTT. It codes for CASSQDGWQGQYLGTEAFF.

V usage is TRBV4-1 and J usage is TRBJ1-2; the D gene is possibly TRBD1 (6 bases). CDR1 and CDR2 (germline): MGHRA, YSYEKL. The CDR3 covers 15 residues. Trimming took 1 base from V and 4 from J, leaving 13 bases between them. This CDR3 is CASSQVALGGYGYTF. DNA for the CDR3: TGCGCCAGCAGCCAAGTAGCCCTAGGGGGCTATGGCTACACCTTC.

In the case of this clone: Other DNA sequences of this sample code for an identical CDR3. The gene calls are TRBV5-1 and TRBJ1-4; weak D call: TRBD1 (5 bases). V lost 0 bases and J lost 7, with 7 bases in between. The CDR3 sequence is 13 residues long. Per the germline V gene, CDR1 is SGHRS and CDR2 is YFSETQ. Written as DNA, the CDR3 is TGCGCCAGCAGCTTGGGTAGGGGTGAAAAACTGTTTTTT. This gives the protein CASSLGRGEKLFF.

This rearrangement joins TRBV30 to TRBJ1-4; D unresolved. V lost 3 bases and J 10 bases, leaving 18 bases between the germline ends. Germline V gene data show CDR1 as GTSNPN and CDR2 as SVGIG (reference sequence). The CDR3 covers 14 residues. CDR3 nucleotide sequence: TGTGCCTGGAGACTTTCGGGTGTTCAAGCAAAACTGTTTTTT. Translated, it gives CAWRLSGVQAKLFF.

The chain is built from TRBV29-1 and TRBJ2-3; 10 bases map to TRBD2. The length of the CDR3 is 15 residues. Trimming removed 3 bases from V and 6 bases from J; junction bases left unmatched: 9. From germline, CDR1 is SQVTM and CDR2 ANQGSEA. DNA of the CDR3: TGCAGCGTTGACTTCCTAGCGGGAGTTGCCGATACGCAGTATTTT. It codes for CSVDFLAGVADTQYF.

V usage is TRBV4-3 and J usage is TRBJ2-3, with 8 bases aligning to TRBD2. V lost 0 bases and J lost 2; bases outside the gene matches: 10. This CDR3 is built from 18 residues. Germline lookup yields CDR1 LGHNA and CDR2 YSLEER. The CDR3: CASSQDLLAGISTDTQYF. The CDR3 DNA reads TGCGCCAGCAGCCAAGATCTTCTAGCGGGTATTTCCACAGATACGCAGTATTTT.

The rearrangement links TRBV12-3 or TRBV12-4 to TRBJ2-5; possible D gene TRBD2, 5 bases. Trimming cost V 1 base and J 5 bases, with 8 bases left between them. The CDR3 has 13 amino acids. Written as DNA, the CDR3 is TGTGCCAGCAGTTTAGGGACTTGGGAGACCCAGTACTTC. The encoded protein is CASSLGTWETQYF.

This chain connects TRBV7-2 to TRBJ2-1; 9 bases match TRBD2. The germline V gene has CDR1 SGHTA and CDR2 FQGNSA. The CDR3 totals 14 residues. After removal of 4 bases from V and 5 bases from J, the junction contained 3 bases not matched to a gene. DNA for the CDR3: TGTGCCAGCAGCTCAGGCGGGGGGGACAATGAGCAGTTCTTC. It translates to CASSSGGGDNEQFF.

This chain connects TRBV4-3 to TRBJ1-6, with TRBD1 as a possible D gene (5 bases). V was cut by 4 bases and J by 0 bases, with 10 bases left in between. The germline V gene encodes CDR1 LGHNA and CDR2 YSLEER. The CDR3 runs 16 residues. CDR3 DNA sequence: TGCGCCAGCAGCCTGACAGCGAGCTCCTATAATTCACCCCTCCACTTT. Protein sequence: CASSLTASSYNSPLHF.

The chain is built from TRBV3-1 (or the pseudogene TRBV3-2) and TRBJ2-7; 7 bases are shared with TRBD1. Germline trimming cut 4 bases from V and 3 bases from J; bases unmatched to any gene: 3. The CDR3 has 13 amino acids. CDR1 and CDR2 (germline): LGHDT, YNNKEL (reference sequence). The CDR3 region has the DNA TGTGCCAGCAGCCGGACAGGAGTCTACGAGCAGTACTTC. This gives the protein CASSRTGVYEQYF.

The chain employs TRBV4-2 and TRBJ1-2, with TRBD1 matching 8 bases. V shed 0 bases and J 3 bases; nucleotides not matched to a gene: 12. Germline V lookup: CDR1 LGHNA, CDR2 YNFKEQ. CDR3 length: 18 amino acids. CDR3 bases: TGTGCCAGCAGCCAAGAGGTCCGGGACAGGAACACTCACTATGGCTACACCTTC. Encoded protein: CASSQEVRDRNTHYGYTF.

The chain recombines TRBV19 with TRBJ1-5; no definite D call. V was shortened by 6 bases and J by 0 bases, with 6 bases between the two germline ends. This CDR3 spans 13 amino acids. CDR1 LNHDA and CDR2 SQIVND come from the germline V gene (reference sequence). The CDR3 nucleotides read TGTGCCAGTAGGCGGAATAGCAATCAGCCCCAGCATTTT. The encoded protein is CASRRNSNQPQHF.

The chain links TRBV4-1 to TRBJ2-7; a weak D match, TRBD1 (6 bases). Trimming removed 1 base at V and 5 bases at J, with 15 bases between. The CDR3 length is 15 residues. Germline V lookup: CDR1 MGHRA, CDR2 YSYEKL. Here the CDR3 reads CASSQGHGRGNEQYF. The CDR3 region has the DNA TGCGCCAGCAGCCAAGGCCATGGCAGGGGAAACGAGCAGTACTTC.

This chain connects TRBV5-4 to TRBJ1-1; tentatively, D is TRBD1 (5 bases). The CDR3 is 15 amino acids. V dropped 3 bases and J dropped 0 bases, with 12 bases sitting between them. The germline V gene has CDR1 SGHNT and CDR2 YYREEE (reference sequence). CDR3 nucleotides: TGTGCCAGCAGCTCGGACCTGACAGTGAACACTGAAGCTTTCTTT. Protein sequence: CASSSDLTVNTEAFF. Full variable domain (outside the CDR3, taken from reference TRBV5-4 and TRBJ1-1): ETGVTQSPTHLIKTRGQQVTLRCSSQSGHNTVSWYQQALGQGPQFIFQYYREEENGRGNFPPRFSGLQFPNYSSELNVNALELDDSALYLCASSSDLTVNTEAFFGQGTRLTVV.

The V and J genes are TRBV7-3 and TRBJ2-3, with D unresolved. CDR1 is SGHTA, CDR2 FQGTGA, per germline. The germline V and J ends were trimmed by 5 bases and 0 bases, with 3 bases remaining between them. The CDR3 is 12 amino acids. The DNA for the CDR3 is TGTGCCAGCAGCCCGAGCACAGATACGCAGTATTTT. The encoded protein is CASSPSTDTQYF.

V usage is TRBV7-9 and J usage is TRBJ2-6; D is ambiguous. The CDR3 totals 15 residues. The V and J ends lost 4 bases and 0 bases respectively, with 7 bases between them. CDR1 and CDR2 (germline): SEHNR, FQNEAQ (reference sequence). The CDR3 sequence: CASSSEISGANVLTF. CDR3 nucleotides: TGTGCCAGCAGCTCAGAAATCTCTGGGGCCAACGTCCTGACTTTC. Variable domain in full (rest from reference TRBV7-9 and TRBJ2-6): DTGVSQNPRHKITKRGQNVTFRCDPISEHNRLYWYRQTLGQGPEFLTYFQNEAQLEKSRLLSDRFSAERPKGSFSTLEIQRTEQGDSAMYLCASSSEISGANVLTFGAGSRLTVL.

This clone was seen once. The V call is TRBV9, the J call TRBJ1-1; D gene uncertain. The CDR3 runs to 12 residues. Trimming removed 4 bases at V and 1 base at J, with 5 bases between. Germline values: CDR1 SGDLS, CDR2 YYNGEE. The CDR3 protein is CASSPQNTEAFF. The CDR3 coding sequence is TGTGCCAGCAGCCCACAGAACACTGAAGCTTTCTTT. Complete variable domain (other parts from reference TRBV9 and TRBJ1-1): DSGVTQTPKHLITATGQRVTLRCSPRSGDLSVYWYQQSLDQGLQFLIQYYNGEERAKGNILERFSAQQFPDLHSELNLSSLELGDSALYFCASSPQNTEAFFGQGTRLTVV.

The V gene is TRBV30, the J gene TRBJ1-6, with unresolved D. Trimming stripped 2 bases from V and 7 bases from J, with 15 bases between. The CDR3 extends over 15 amino acids. CDR1 GTSNPN and CDR2 SVGIG come from the germline V gene (reference sequence). CDR3 DNA sequence: TGTGCCTGGAGTTTTTCTTGGGCAGAAAATTCACCCCTCCACTTT. Translating gives CAWSFSWAENSPLHF.